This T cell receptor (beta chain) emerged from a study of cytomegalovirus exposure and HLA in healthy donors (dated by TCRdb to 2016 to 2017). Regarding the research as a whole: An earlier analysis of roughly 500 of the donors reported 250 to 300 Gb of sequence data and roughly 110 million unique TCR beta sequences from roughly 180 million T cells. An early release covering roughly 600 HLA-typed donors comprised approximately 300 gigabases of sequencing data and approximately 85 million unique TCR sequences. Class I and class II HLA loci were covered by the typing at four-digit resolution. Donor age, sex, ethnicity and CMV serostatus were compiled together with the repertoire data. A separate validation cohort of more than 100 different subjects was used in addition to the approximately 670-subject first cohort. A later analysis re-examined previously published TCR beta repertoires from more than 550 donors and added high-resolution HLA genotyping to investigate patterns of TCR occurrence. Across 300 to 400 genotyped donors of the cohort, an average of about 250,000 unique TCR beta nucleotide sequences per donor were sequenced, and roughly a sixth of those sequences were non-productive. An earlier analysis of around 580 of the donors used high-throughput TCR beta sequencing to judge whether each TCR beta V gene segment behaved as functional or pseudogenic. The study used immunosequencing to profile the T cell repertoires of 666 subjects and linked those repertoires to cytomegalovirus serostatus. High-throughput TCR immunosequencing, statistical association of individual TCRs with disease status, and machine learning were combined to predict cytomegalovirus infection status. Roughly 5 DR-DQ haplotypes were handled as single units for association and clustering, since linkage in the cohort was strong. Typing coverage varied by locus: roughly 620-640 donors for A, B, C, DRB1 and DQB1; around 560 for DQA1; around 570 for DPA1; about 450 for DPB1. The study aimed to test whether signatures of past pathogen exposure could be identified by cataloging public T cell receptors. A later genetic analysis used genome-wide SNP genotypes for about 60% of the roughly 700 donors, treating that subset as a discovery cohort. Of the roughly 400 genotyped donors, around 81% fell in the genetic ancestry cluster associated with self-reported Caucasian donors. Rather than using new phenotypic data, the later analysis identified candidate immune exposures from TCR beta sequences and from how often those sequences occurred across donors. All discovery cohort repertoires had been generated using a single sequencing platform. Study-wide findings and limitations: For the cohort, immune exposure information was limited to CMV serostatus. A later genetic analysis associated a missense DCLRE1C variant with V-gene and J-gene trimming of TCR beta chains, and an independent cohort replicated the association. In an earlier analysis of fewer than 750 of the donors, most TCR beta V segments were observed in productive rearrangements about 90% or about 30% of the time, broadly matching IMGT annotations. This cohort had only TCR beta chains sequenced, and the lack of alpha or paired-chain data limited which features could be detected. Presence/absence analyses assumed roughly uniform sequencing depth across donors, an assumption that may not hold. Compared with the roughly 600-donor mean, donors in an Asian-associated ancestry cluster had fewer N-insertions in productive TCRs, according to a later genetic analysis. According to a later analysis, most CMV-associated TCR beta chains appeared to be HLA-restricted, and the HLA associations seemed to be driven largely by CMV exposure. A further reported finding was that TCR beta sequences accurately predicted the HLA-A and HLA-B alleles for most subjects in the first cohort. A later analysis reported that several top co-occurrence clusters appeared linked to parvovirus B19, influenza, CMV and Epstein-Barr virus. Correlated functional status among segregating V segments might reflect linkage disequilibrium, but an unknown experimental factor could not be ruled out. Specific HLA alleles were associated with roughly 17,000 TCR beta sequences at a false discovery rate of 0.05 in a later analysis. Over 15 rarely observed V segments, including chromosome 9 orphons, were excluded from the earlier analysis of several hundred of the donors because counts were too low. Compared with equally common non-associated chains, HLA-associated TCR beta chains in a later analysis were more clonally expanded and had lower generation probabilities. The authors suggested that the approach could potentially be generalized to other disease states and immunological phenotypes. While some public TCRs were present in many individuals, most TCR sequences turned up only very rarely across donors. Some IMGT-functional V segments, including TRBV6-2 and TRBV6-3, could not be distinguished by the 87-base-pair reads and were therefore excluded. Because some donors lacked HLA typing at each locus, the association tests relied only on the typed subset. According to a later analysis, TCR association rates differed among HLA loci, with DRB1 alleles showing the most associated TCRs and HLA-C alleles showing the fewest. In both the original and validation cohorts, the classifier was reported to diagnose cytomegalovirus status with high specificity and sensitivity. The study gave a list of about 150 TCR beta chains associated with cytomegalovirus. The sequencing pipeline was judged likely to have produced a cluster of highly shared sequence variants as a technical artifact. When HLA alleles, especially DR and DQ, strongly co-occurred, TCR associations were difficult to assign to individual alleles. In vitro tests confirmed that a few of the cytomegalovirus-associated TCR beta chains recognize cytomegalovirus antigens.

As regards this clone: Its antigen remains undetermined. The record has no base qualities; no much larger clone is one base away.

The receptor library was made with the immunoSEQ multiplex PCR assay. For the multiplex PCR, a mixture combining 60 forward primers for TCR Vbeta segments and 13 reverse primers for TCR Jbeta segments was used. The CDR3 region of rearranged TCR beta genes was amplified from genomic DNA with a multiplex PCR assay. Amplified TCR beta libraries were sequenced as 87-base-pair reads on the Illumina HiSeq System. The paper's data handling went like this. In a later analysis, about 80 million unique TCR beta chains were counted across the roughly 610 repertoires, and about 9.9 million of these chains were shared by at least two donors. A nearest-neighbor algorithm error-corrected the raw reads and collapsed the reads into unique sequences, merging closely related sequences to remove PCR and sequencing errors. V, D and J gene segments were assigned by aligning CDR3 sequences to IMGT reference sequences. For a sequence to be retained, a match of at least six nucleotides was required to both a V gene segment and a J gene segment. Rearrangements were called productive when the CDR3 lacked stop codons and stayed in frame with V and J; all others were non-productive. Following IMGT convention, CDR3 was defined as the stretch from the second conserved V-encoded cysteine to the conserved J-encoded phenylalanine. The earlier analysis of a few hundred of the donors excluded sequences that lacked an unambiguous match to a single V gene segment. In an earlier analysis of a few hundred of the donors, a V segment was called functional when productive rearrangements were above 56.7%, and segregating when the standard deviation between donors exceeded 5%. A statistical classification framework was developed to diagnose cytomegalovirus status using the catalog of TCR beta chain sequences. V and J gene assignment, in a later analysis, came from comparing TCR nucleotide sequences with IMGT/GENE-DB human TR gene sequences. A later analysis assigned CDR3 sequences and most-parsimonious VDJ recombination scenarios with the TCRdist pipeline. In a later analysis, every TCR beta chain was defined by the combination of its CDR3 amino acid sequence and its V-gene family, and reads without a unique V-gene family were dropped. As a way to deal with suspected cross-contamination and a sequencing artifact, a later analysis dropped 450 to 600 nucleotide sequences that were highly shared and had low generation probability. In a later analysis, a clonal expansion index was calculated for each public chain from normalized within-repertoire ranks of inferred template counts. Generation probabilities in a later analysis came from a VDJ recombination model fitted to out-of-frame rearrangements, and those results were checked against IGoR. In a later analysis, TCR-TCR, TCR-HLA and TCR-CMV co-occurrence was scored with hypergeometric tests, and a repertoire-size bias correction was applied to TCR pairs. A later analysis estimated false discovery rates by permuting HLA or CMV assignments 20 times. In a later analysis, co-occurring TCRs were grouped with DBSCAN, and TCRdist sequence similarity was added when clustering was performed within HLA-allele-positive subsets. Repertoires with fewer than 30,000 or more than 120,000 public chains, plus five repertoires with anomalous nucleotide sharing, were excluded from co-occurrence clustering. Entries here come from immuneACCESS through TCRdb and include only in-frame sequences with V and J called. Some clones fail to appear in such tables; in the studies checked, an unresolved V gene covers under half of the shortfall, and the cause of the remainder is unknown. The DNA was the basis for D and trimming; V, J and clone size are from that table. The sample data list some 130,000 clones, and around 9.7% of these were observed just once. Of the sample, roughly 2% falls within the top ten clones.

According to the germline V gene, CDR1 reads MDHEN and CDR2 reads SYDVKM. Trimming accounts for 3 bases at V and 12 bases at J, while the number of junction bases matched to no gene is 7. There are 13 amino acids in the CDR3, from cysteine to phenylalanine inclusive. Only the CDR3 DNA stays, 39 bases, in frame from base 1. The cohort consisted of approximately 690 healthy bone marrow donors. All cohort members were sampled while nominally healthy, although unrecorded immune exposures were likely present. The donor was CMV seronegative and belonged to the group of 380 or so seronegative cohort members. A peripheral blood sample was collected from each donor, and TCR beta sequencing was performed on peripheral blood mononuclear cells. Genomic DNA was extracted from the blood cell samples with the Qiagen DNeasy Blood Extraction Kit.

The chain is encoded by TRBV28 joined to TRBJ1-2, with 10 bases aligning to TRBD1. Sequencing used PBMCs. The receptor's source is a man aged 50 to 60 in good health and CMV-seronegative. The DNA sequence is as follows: TGTGCCAGCAGTTTGGGGACAGGGGAAAGTAACACCTTC. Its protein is CASSLGTGESNTF.